What follows are 7 T cell receptor beta chains derived from one specimen sequenced in a study of regulatory T cells in long-lasting Graves disease. Time point given: newly diagnosed GD, antithyroid drugs for less than 3 months. After RNA was extracted from PBMCs, the TCR library was made from it. Building the TCR beta libraries relied on iRepertoire HTBI primers, and CDR3 regions underwent Arm-PCR. TCRdb re-analysed the multiplex PCR reads in MiXCR, keeping a single row per CDR3 protein. The sample records under 700,000 distinct CDR3 sequences, about 16% being singletons. The sample was also linked to a second study, of T cells in Graves' hyperthyroidism and ophthalmopathy.

Sequencing was performed on peripheral blood mononuclear cells (PBMCs), taken at new diagnosis, from a patient treated with antithyroid drugs. The source of these receptors is a woman between 40 and 65 years old with Graves disease.

The V gene is TRBV2, the J gene TRBJ1-1, with D perhaps matching TRBD1 (5 bases). The V end was cut by 6 bases, the J end by 1 base, with 9 bases between. CDR3 length equals 13 residues. Germline assignment: CDR1 SNHLY and CDR2 FYNNEI. In DNA, the CDR3 is TGTGCCAGCAGATTAGACAGGAACACTGAAGCTTTCTTT. Encoded protein: CASRLDRNTEAFF.

As concerns this clonotype: This could be a read error, since a much larger clone is one nucleotide away. The chain carries TRBV27 and TRBJ1-4; D is unresolved. Germline assignment: CDR1 MNHEY and CDR2 SMNVEV (reference sequence). This CDR3 comprises 12 residues. The germline V and J ends were trimmed by 11 bases and 5 bases, with 12 bases remaining between them. The CDR3 sequence is CAGGPRNEKLFF. DNA of the CDR3: TGTGCCGGCGGTCCTCGGAATGAAAAACTGTTTTTT.

This clonotype was observed a handful of times. The rearrangement joins TRBV12-3 or TRBV12-4 to TRBJ1-2, with a possible D match to TRBD1 (6 bases). V was cut by 0 bases and J by 8 bases, with 7 bases left in between. This CDR3 is 12 amino acids long. This chain's CDR3 is CASSLAGTGYTF. DNA for the CDR3: TGTGCCAGCAGTTTAGCCGGGACAGGCTACACCTTC.

The genes are TRBV19 and TRBJ2-7; D perhaps matches TRBD2 (6 bases). CDR1 LNHDA and CDR2 SQIVND come from the germline V gene (reference sequence). The V end was cut by 3 bases, the J end by 5 bases, with 14 bases between. This CDR3 has 14 residues. The CDR3 protein is CASSIGLANHEQYF. CDR3 coding DNA: TGTGCCAGTAGTATTGGGCTAGCGAACCACGAGCAGTACTTC.

V gene TRBV2 combines with J gene TRBJ2-5, with D maybe TRBD1 (6 bases). V dropped 4 bases and J dropped 0 bases, with 12 bases sitting between them. Germline values: CDR1 SNHLY, CDR2 FYNNEI. CDR3 size: 15 residues. The CDR3 DNA follows: TGTGCCAGCAGTGTGGACAGTATGTACCAAGAGACCCAGTACTTC. Its protein product is CASSVDSMYQETQYF.

Ten or more counts support this clonotype. The CDR3 bases are TGCAGTGCTAGAGTGGGGGGCGAGCAGTACTTC. Translating it yields CSARVGGEQYF. This rearrangement joins TRBV20-1 to TRBJ2-7, with a tentative D call TRBD2 (6 bases). Looked up from germline, CDR1 is DFQATT and CDR2 is SNEGSKA (reference sequence). The CDR3 has 11 amino acids. Between the trimmed V and J ends, which lost 1 base and 6 bases, there was a span of 7 bases.

This clonotype was picked up a small number of times. This sequence joins TRBV6-2 or TRBV6-3 and TRBJ1-1; D not certain. The CDR3 consists of 13 residues. Trimming removed 4 bases from V and 3 bases from J, with 9 bases in between. CDR1 is MNHEY and CDR2 is SVGEGT in the germline V gene. CDR3 DNA: TGTGCCAGCAGTTCCCCAGCCCACACTGAAGCTTTCTTT. Protein sequence: CASSSPAHTEAFF.